This TCR beta chain was retrieved from a study of T cells in Graves' hyperthyroidism and ophthalmopathy. Germline assignment: CDR1 SEHNR and CDR2 FQNEAQ (reference sequence). CDR3 length equals 19 residues. V shed 3 bases, J shed 7 bases, and the junction held 17 bases outside the gene matches. Amplification targeted TCR beta CDR3 regions from RNA transcripts. The primer set for the first-round RT-PCR of the TCR CDR3 was HTBI. TCRdb reprocessed the multiplex PCR reads with MiXCR, giving one entry per CDR3 protein. The repertoire has some 500,000 distinct CDR3 sequences, around 14% of them found once; the top ten carry about a sixth. This clonotype was observed many times.

Sequencing was carried out using blood. The rearrangement links TRBV7-9 to TRBJ2-1; 11 bases are a match to TRBD2. This TCR derives from a woman under 30 with Graves' hyperthyroidism. The chain's CDR3 is CASSFPTSGNPDVGNEQFF. CDR3 nucleotides: TGTGCCAGCAGCTTCCCGACTAGCGGGAACCCCGATGTGGGAAATGAGCAGTTCTTC.